The TCR beta chain described here comes from a study of T cell repertoires in cytomegalovirus infection. Study information: Epitope selection comprised recently identified HLA-C-restricted CMV epitopes and well-studied HLA-B-restricted CMV epitopes. From public TCR beta signatures came an indication of both CMV infection and matching HLA type.

This clonotype was picked up one time. The antigen is undetermined. A single record per CDR3 protein comes from TCRdb applying MiXCR to the reads. The table includes tens of thousands of distinct CDR3 sequences, 20% to 25% detected once. General observations from the study: Individuals carrying CMV plus the relevant HLA were identified by cumulative frequency of public TCR beta families. In two of eight donors, the top clonotype was HLA-C-restricted CMV-specific.

V lost 6 bases and J lost 0; bases outside the gene matches: 8. This CDR3 spans 16 amino acids. In germline, CDR1 is SQVTM, CDR2 ANQGSEA. This receptor was obtained from a human donor in good health (CMV status not recorded). Some clones in this sample may be carry-over from other donors' samples. The chain uses TRBV29-1 and TRBJ1-2, with 12 bases that match TRBD1. Source: CD8+ T cells from cultured PBMCs, taken from culture after CMV antigen stimulation. In DNA form, the CDR3 reads TGCAGCGTGGGCGGGACAGGGGGCACCCCTAACTATGGCTACACCTTC. Translated, it gives CSVGGTGGTPNYGYTF.